This T cell receptor (beta chain) was recovered during a study of blood T cell repertoires in COVID-19. Study background: Both acute and convalescent COVID-19 samples were obtained from the United States, Italy and Spain. PBMCs, B-cell-depleted T cells, or T cells provided the cDNA or gDNA that made up the material.

Germline CDR1 reads SGHAT; CDR2 reads FQNNGV. Trimming cost V 3 bases and J 5 bases; bases outside gene matches: 5. The CDR3 is 14 amino acids. In the authors' workflow: The authors estimated nucleated cell counts from reference gene primer amplification. Using immunoSEQ multiplex PCR, the repertoire was profiled, and TCRdb retains in-frame clones only, with some absent. That table supplies the V and J calls and clone size; D and trimming were determined from the DNA. The sample records about 150,000 clones, approximately 88% being singletons. Sequencing input: peripheral blood. This TCR derives from a human donor in a cohort sampled during active COVID-19. The chain links TRBV11-2 to TRBJ1-1; 8 bases map to TRBD1. CDR3 region: CASSFTGGTTEAFF. As DNA, the CDR3 is TGTGCCAGCAGCTTTACAGGGGGGACGACTGAAGCTTTCTTT.